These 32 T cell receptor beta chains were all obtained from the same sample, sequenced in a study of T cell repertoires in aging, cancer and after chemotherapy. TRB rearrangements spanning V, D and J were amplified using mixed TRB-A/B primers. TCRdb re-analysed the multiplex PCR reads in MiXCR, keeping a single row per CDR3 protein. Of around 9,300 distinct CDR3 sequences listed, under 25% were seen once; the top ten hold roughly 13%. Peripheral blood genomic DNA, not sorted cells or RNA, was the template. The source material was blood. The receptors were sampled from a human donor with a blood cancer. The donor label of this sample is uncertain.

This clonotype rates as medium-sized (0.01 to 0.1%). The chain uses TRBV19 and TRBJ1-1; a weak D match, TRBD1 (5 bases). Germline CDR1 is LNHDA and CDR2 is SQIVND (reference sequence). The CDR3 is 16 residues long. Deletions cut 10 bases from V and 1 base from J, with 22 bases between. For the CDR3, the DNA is TGTGCCATTAACTCACCAGGGAGGGGAAGGAACACTGAAGCTTTCTTT. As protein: CAINSPGRGRNTEAFF.

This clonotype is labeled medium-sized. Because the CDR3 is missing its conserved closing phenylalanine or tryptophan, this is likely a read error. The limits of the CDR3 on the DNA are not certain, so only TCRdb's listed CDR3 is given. The CDR3 here is CASSLPGLAGISS. The V and J genes are TRBV5-4 and TRBJ2-1; the D call in the table, TRBD2, was not verified against the DNA. The CDR3 has 13 residues if both end residues are counted. From germline, CDR1 is SGHNT and CDR2 YYREEE (reference sequence).

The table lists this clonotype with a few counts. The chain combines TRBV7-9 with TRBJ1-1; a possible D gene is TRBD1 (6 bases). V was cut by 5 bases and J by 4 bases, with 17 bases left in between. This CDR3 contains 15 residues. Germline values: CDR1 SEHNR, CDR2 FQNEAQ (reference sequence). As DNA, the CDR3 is TGTGCCAGCAGCGGACGGACAGATTGGGGCACTGAAGCTTTCTTT. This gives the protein CASSGRTDWGTEAFF.

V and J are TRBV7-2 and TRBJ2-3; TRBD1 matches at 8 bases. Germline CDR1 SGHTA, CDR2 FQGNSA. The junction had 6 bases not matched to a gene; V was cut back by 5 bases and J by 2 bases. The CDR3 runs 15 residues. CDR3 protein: CASSPGQGPTDTQYF. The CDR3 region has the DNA TGTGCCAGCAGCCCCGGACAGGGACCCACAGATACGCAGTATTTT.

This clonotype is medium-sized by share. The CDR3 DNA sequence: TGTGCCAGCAGTTTATCCGGGGGCTATGGCTACACCTTC. This translates into CASSLSGGYGYTF. The chain employs TRBV27 and TRBJ1-2, with D maybe TRBD1 (5 bases). Deletions cut 0 bases from V and 4 bases from J, with 6 bases between. The V gene's germline CDR1 is MNHEY and CDR2 SMNVEV (reference sequence). The CDR3 extends over 13 amino acids.

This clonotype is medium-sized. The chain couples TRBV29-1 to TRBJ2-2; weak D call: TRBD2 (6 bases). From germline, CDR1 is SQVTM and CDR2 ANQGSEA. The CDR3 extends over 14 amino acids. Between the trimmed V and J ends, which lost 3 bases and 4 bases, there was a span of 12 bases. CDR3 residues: CSVDGGSGTGELFF. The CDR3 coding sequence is TGCAGCGTTGACGGGGGAAGCGGCACCGGGGAGCTGTTTTTT.

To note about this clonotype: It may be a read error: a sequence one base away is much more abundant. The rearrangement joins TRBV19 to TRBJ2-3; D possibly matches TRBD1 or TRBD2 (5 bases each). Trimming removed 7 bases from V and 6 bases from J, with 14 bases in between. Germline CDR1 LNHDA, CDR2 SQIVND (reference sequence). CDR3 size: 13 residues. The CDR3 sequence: CASTRARGDTQYF. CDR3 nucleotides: TGTGCCAGTACCCGGGCGAGGGGCGATACGCAGTATTTT. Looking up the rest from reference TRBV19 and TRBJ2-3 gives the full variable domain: DGGITQSPKYLFRKEGQNVTLSCEQNLNHDAMYWYRQDPGQGLRLIYYSQIVNDFQKGDIAEGYSVSREKKESFPLTVTSAQKNPTAFYLCASTRARGDTQYFGPGTRLTVL.

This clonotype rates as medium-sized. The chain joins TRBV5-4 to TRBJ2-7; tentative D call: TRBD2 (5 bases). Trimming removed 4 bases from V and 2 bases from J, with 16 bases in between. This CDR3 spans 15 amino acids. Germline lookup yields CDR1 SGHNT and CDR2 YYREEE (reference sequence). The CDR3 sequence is CASSLQSWEPYEQYF. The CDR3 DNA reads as TGTGCCAGCAGCCTCCAGTCATGGGAGCCCTACGAGCAGTACTTC.

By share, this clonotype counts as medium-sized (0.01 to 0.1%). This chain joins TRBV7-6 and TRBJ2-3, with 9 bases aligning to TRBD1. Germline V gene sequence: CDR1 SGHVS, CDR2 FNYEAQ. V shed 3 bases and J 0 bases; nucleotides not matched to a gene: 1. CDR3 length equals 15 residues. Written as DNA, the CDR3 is TGTGCCAGCAGCTTGGGGACAGGGAGCACAGATACGCAGTATTTT. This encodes CASSLGTGSTDTQYF.

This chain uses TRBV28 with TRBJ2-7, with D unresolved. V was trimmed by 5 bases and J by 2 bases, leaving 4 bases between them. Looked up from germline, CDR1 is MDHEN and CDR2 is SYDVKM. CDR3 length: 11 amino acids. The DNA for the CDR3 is TGTGCCAGCAGTCAGGCCTACGAGCAGTACTTC. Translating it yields CASSQAYEQYF.

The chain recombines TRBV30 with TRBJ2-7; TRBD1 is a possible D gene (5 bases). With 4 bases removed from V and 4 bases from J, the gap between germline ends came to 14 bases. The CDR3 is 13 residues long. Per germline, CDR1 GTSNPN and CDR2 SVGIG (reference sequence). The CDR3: CAWNGAFGYEQYF. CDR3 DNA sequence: TGTGCCTGGAATGGGGCGTTTGGGTACGAGCAGTACTTC. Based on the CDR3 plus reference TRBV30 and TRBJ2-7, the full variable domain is SQTIHQWPATLVQPVGSPLSLECTVEGTSNPNLYWYRQAAGRGLQLLFYSVGIGQISSEVPQNLSASRPQDRQFILSSKKLLLSDSGFYLCAWNGAFGYEQYFGPGTRLTVT.

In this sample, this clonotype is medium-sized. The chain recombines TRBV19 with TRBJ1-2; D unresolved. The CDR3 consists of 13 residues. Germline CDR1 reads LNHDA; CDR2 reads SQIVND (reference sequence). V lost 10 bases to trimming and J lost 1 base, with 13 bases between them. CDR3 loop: CATYGAVNYGYTF. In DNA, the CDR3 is TGTGCCACCTACGGCGCGGTTAACTATGGCTACACCTTC.

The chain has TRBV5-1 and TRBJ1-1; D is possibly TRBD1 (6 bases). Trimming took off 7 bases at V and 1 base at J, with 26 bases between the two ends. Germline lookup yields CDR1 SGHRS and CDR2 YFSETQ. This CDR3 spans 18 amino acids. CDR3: CASRSGLGAPGGNTEAFF. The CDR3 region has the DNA TGCGCCAGCCGCTCCGGACTGGGGGCCCCAGGTGGGAACACTGAAGCTTTCTTT.

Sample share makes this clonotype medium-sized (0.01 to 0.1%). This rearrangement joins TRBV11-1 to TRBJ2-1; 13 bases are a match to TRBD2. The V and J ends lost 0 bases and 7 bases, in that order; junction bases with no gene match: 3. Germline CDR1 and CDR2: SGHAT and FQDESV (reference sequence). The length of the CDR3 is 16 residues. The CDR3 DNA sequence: TGTGCCAGCAGCTTAGCCGGACTAGCGGGAGTAAATGAGCAGTTCTTC. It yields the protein CASSLAGLAGVNEQFF.

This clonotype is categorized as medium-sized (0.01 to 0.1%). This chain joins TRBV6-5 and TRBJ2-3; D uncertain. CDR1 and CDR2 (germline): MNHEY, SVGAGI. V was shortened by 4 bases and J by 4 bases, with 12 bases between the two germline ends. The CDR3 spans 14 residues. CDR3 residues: CASSFSEGPDTQYF. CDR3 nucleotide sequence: TGTGCCAGCAGTTTCTCAGAAGGGCCAGATACGCAGTATTTT.

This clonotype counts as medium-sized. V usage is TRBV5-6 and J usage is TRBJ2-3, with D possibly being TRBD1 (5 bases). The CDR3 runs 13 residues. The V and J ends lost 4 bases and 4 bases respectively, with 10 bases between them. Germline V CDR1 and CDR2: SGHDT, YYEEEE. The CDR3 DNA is TGTGCCAGCAGCAGCCGCAGGGCAGATACGCAGTATTTT. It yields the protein CASSSRRADTQYF.

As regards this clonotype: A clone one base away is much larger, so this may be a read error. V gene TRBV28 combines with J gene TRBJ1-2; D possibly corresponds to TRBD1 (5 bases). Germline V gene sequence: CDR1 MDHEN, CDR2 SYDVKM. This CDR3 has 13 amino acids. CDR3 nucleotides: TGTGCCAGCAACCCGGTACAGGAGTATGGCTACTCCTTC. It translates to CASNPVQEYGYSF.

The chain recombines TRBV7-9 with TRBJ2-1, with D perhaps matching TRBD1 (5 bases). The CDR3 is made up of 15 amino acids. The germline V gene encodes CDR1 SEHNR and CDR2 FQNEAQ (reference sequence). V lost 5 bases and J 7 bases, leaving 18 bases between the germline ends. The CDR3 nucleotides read TGTGCCAGCAGCCCTCCCCGGCCAGGGCTAAATGAGCAGTTCTTC. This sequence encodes CASSPPRPGLNEQFF.

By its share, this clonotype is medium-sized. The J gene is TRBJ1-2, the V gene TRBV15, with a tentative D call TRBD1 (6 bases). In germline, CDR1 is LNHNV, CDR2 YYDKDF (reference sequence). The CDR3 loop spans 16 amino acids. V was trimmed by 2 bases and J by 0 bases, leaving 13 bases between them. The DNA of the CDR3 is TGTGCCACCAGCAGACAAACAGGGAAAGCTAACTATGGCTACACCTTC. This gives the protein CATSRQTGKANYGYTF.

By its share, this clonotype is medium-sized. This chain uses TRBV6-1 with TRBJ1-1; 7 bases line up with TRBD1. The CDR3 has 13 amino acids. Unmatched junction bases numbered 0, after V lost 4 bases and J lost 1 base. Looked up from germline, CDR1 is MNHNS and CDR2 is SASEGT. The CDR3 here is CASSAGGNTEAFF. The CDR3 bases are TGTGCCAGCAGTGCAGGGGGGAACACTGAAGCTTTCTTT.

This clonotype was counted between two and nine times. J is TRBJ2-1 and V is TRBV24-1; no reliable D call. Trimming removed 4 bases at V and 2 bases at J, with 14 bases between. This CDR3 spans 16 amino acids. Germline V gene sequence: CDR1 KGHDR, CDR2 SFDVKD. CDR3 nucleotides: TGTGCCACCAGTGACACGACTTCCTTCGCCTACAATGAGCAGTTCTTC. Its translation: CATSDTTSFAYNEQFF.

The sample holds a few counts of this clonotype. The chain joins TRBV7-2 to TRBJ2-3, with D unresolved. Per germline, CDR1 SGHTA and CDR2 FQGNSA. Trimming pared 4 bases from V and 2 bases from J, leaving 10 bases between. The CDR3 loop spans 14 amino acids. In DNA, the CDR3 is TGTGCCAGCAGCTGGGTGGGATTCACAGATACGCAGTATTTT. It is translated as CASSWVGFTDTQYF. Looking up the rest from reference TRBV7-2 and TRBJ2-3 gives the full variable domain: GAGVSQSPSNKVTEKGKDVELRCDPISGHTALYWYRQSLGQGLEFLIYFQGNSAPDKSGLPSDRFSAERTGGSVSTLTIQRTQQEDSAVYLCASSWVGFTDTQYFGPGTRLTVL.

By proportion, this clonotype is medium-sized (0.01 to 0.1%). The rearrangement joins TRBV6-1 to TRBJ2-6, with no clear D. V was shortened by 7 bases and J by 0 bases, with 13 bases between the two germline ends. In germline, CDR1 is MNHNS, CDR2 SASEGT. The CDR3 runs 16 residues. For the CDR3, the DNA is TGTGCCAGCACCCAGGAGTGGGGCTCTGGGGCCAACGTCCTGACTTTC. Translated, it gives CASTQEWGSGANVLTF.

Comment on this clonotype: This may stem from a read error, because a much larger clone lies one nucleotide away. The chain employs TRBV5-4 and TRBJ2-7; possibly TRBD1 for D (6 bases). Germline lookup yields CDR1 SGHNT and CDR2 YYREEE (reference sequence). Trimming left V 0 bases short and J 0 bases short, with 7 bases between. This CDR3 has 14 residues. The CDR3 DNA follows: TGTGCCAGCAGCTTGGGGGACAACTCCTACGAGCAGTACTTC. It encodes CASSLGDNSYEQYF.

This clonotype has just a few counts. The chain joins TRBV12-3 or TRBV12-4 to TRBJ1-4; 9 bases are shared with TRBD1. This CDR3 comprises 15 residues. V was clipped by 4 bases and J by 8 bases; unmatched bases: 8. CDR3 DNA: TGTGCCAGCAGTTCATCGGGACAGGGTGGGGAAAAACTGTTTTTT. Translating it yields CASSSSGQGGEKLFF.

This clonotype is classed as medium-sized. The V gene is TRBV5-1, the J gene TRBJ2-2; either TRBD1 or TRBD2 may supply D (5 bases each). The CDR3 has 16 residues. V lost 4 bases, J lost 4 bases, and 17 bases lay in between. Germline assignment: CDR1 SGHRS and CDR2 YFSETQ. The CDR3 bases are TGCGCCAGCAGCCCGGGACCCAAGCCGATCACCGGGGAGCTGTTTTTT. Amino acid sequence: CASSPGPKPITGELFF.

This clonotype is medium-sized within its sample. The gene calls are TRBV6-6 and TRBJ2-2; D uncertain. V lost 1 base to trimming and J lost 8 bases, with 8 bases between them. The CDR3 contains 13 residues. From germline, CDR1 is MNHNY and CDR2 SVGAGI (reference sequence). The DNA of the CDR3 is TGTGCCAGCAGTTACTTATCTCCTGGGGAGCTGTTTTTT. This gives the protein CASSYLSPGELFF.

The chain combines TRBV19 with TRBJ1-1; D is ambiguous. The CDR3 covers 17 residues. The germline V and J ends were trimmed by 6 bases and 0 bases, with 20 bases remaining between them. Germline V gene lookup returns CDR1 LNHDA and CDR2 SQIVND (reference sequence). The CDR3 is CASSPKRRHGLNTEAFF. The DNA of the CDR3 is TGTGCCAGTAGCCCCAAGCGTCGCCACGGACTGAACACTGAAGCTTTCTTT.

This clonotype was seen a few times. The CDR3 is CASSLAMWVRVNQPQHF. DNA for the CDR3: TGCGCCAGCAGCTTGGCTATGTGGGTTCGGGTCAATCAGCCCCAGCATTTT. The chain joins TRBV5-1 to TRBJ1-5; no clear D. Germline V CDR1 and CDR2: SGHRS, YFSETQ. V dropped 0 bases and J dropped 3 bases, with 16 bases sitting between them. The CDR3 is made up of 17 amino acids. Together with reference TRBV5-1 and TRBJ1-5, the CDR3 gives the full variable domain: KAGVTQTPRYLIKTRGQQVTLSCSPISGHRSVSWYQQTPGQGLQFLFEYFSETQRNKGNFPGRFSGRQFSNSRSEMNVSTLELGDSALYLCASSLAMWVRVNQPQHFGDGTRLSIL.

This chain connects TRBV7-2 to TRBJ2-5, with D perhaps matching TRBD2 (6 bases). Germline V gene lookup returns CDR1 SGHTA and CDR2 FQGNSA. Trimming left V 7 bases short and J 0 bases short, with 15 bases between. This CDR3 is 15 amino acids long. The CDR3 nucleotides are TGTGCCAGCACGTTGGGACTGTTGTACCAAGAGACCCAGTACTTC. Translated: CASTLGLLYQETQYF.

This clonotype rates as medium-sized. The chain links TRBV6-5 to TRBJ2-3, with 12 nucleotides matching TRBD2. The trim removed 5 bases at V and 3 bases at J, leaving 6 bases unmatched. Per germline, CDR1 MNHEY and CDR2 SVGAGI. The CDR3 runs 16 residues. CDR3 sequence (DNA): TGTGCCAGCAGTCCCGGACTAGCGGGATGGACAGATACGCAGTATTTT. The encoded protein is CASSPGLAGWTDTQYF.

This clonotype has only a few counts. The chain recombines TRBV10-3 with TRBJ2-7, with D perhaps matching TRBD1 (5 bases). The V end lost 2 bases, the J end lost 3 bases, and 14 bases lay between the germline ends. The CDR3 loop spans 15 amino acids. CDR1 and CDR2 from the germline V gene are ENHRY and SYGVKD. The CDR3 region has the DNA TGTGCCATCAGTGAGCCGACAGCTGGAATCTACGAGCAGTACTTC. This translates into CAISEPTAGIYEQYF.